What follows are 4 T cell receptor beta chains derived from one specimen sequenced in a study of blood T cell repertoires in COVID-19. Assay: immunoSEQ multiplex PCR; the TCRdb copy retains only in-frame clones and omits some. The top ten clones hold nearly 5% of a sample with about 170,000 clones, around 92% of them seen once. The sample comprised peripheral blood. These receptors all come from a man aged 25 to 40 with COVID-19, enrolled during active disease.

The chain carries TRBV7-2 and TRBJ2-5, with 7 bases identical to TRBD2. CDR3 length: 16 amino acids. V trimming: 4 bases; J trimming: 2 bases; junction bases outside the gene matches: 10. The V gene's germline CDR1 is SGHTA and CDR2 FQGNSA. As DNA, the CDR3 is TGTGCCAGCAGCTCGGGGGGAGAGGGCATACAAGAGACCCAGTACTTC. Its translation: CASSSGGEGIQETQYF.

This clone occurred once. V usage is TRBV27 and J usage is TRBJ1-6; D ambiguous. V lost 6 bases and J lost 10, with 16 bases in between. The CDR3 is 14 amino acids. In germline, CDR1 is MNHEY, CDR2 SMNVEV (reference sequence). The CDR3 DNA follows: TGTGCCAGCAGACTACAACCCGGGAGGTCACCCCTCCACTTT. Encoded protein: CASRLQPGRSPLHF.

This chain uses TRBV6-1 with TRBJ2-5; weak D call: TRBD2 (7 bases). The length of the CDR3 is 15 residues. Germline V lookup: CDR1 MNHNS, CDR2 SASEGT. Trimming took 5 bases from V and 3 from J, leaving 16 bases between them. This chain's CDR3 is CASSSRQGTKETQYF. The CDR3 DNA reads TGTGCCAGCAGTTCCCGCCAGGGGACTAAAGAGACCCAGTACTTC.

V and J are TRBV11-3 and TRBJ2-6; a weak D match, TRBD2 (5 bases). This CDR3 contains 17 residues. The germline V gene has CDR1 SGHNT and CDR2 YENEEA. V was pared by 5 bases and J by 0 bases, with 14 bases between. The CDR3 region is CASSPGGLSSGANVLTF. The CDR3 DNA sequence: TGTGCCAGCAGCCCTGGAGGACTGAGCTCTGGGGCCAACGTCCTGACTTTC.